Presented here are 22 T cell receptor beta chains from one specimen sequenced in a study of CD8 T cells in ankylosing spondylitis. MiXCR, applied by TCRdb to the 5' RACE reads, yields one record per CDR3 protein. The repertoire holds roughly 470,000 distinct CDR3 sequences, with 20% to 30% as singletons. Study-wide points: What seemed typical of ankylosing spondylitis blood was a TCR beta motif built from several highly homologous variants.

These receptors lack a known antigen. Sequencing was done on a sample of blood, either unsorted or a sorted T cell fraction (not recorded which). The source is a male donor with ankylosing spondylitis.

There are a few counts of this clonotype. The V gene is TRBV6-1, the J gene TRBJ2-3, with D perhaps matching TRBD2 (5 bases). The CDR3 consists of 14 residues. Germline assignment: CDR1 MNHNS and CDR2 SASEGT. Trimming cost V 10 bases and J 4 bases, with 18 bases left between them. CDR3 region: CATVRGATPDTQYF. The CDR3 nucleotides read TGTGCCACCGTTCGGGGAGCCACCCCAGATACGCAGTATTTT.

The rearrangement uses TRBV7-8 and TRBJ2-2, with D hard to call. CDR1 and CDR2 from the germline V gene are SGHVS and FQNEAQ. The CDR3 runs to 15 residues. Trimming took 1 base from V and 6 from J, leaving 12 bases between them. CDR3 region: CASSLVGFTAGELFF. CDR3 coding DNA: TGTGCCAGCAGCTTAGTGGGCTTTACCGCCGGGGAGCTGTTTTTT.

The genes are TRBV5-1 and TRBJ1-3; TRBD1 is a possible D gene (6 bases). The CDR3 spans 16 residues. Germline-derived CDR1 and CDR2 are SGHRS and YFSETQ. Trimming pared 2 bases from V and 0 bases from J, leaving 12 bases between. The CDR3 sequence: CASSFAGASSGNTIYF. In DNA form, the CDR3 reads TGCGCCAGCAGCTTCGCAGGGGCGAGCTCTGGAAACACCATATATTTT.

This clonotype was counted only a few times. The rearrangement uses TRBV3-1 and TRBJ2-5; maybe TRBD2 (7 bases). This CDR3 comprises 18 residues. CDR1 LGHDT and CDR2 YNNKEL come from the germline V gene (reference sequence). Trimming cost V 1 base and J 5 bases, with 23 bases left between them. The CDR3, as DNA: TGTGCCAGCAGCCAAGTGAGGGGAGGGAGGGGGGCGAGGGAGACCCAGTACTTC. Its protein is CASSQVRGGRGARETQYF.

The chain joins TRBV28 to TRBJ2-3; D might be TRBD2 (7 bases). Germline V gene data show CDR1 as MDHEN and CDR2 as SYDVKM. The CDR3 has 16 amino acids. Trimming pared 2 bases from V and 6 bases from J, leaving 18 bases between. CDR3 loop: CASSLIGGGLGDTQYF. The CDR3 DNA reads TGTGCCAGCAGTTTAATTGGCGGGGGCCTTGGGGATACGCAGTATTTT. The full variable domain, its missing parts supplied by reference TRBV28 and TRBJ2-3, is DVKVTQSSRYLVKRTGEKVFLECVQDMDHENMFWYRQDPGLGLRLIYFSYDVKMKEKGDIPEGYSVSREKKERFSLILESASTNQTSMYLCASSLIGGGLGDTQYFGPGTRLTVL.

V is TRBV15 and J is TRBJ2-2, with TRBD1 as a possible D gene (6 bases). CDR1 and CDR2 (germline): LNHNV, YYDKDF (reference sequence). Between the trimmed V and J ends, which lost 5 bases and 6 bases, there was a span of 10 bases. This CDR3 has 13 residues. CDR3 protein: CATSGTGSGELFF. The DNA of the CDR3 is TGTGCCACCAGCGGAACAGGGTCCGGGGAGCTGTTTTTT.

This clonotype was recorded a few times. The chain carries TRBV29-1 and TRBJ1-4; D is uncertain. Trimming shortened V by 4 bases and J by 5 bases, and 17 bases separated the two germline ends. Per the germline V gene, CDR1 is SQVTM and CDR2 is ANQGSEA. The CDR3 is 15 amino acids. DNA for the CDR3: TGCAGCGTTGGAAAAAACAGAGGAGGCAATGAAAAACTGTTTTTT. It encodes CSVGKNRGGNEKLFF.

This clonotype came up a few times. The gene calls are TRBV12-3 or TRBV12-4 and TRBJ2-4; D tentatively reads TRBD1 or TRBD2 (6 bases each). This CDR3 has 16 amino acids. V lost 7 bases to trimming and J lost 1 base, with 17 bases between them. The CDR3 protein is CASTPRGVGAKNIQYF. In DNA, the CDR3 is TGTGCCAGCACCCCGAGGGGGGTCGGTGCCAAAAACATTCAGTACTTC.

The CDR3 protein is CASSPTGALHNEQFF. Here the CDR3 DNA reads TGTGCCAGCAGTCCGACAGGGGCGCTCCACAATGAGCAGTTCTTC. The chain links TRBV6-1 to TRBJ2-1; TRBD1 matches 8 bases. V dropped 5 bases and J dropped 5; count of bases not matched to a gene: 8. In germline, CDR1 is MNHNS, CDR2 SASEGT. This CDR3 has 15 residues.

This clonotype has a count of ten or more. The rearrangement uses TRBV5-1 and TRBJ1-2; D gene unclear. Germline assignment: CDR1 SGHRS and CDR2 YFSETQ. Trimming pared 4 bases from V and 2 bases from J, leaving 15 bases between. This CDR3 is built from 15 residues. The CDR3 DNA follows: TGCGCCAGCAGCCAAAACGTGCGGGTGAACTATGGCTACACCTTC. It translates to CASSQNVRVNYGYTF.

This clonotype has only a few counts. The gene calls are TRBV12-3 or TRBV12-4 and TRBJ1-1; possibly TRBD1 for D (5 bases). The CDR3 consists of 14 residues. V was trimmed by 3 bases and J by 4 bases, leaving 12 bases between them. Here the CDR3 DNA reads TGTGCCAGCAGTTTGGTGGGGGAAGGCACTGAAGCTTTCTTT. Encoded protein: CASSLVGEGTEAFF.

J is TRBJ1-2 and V is TRBV12-3 or TRBV12-4; 8 bases agree with TRBD1. The CDR3 is made up of 16 amino acids. Losses at the gene ends were 6 bases for V and 3 bases for J; bases not matched to a gene: 12. Here the CDR3 DNA reads TGTGCCAGCAGAAGGACAGGGAAGGGTTTGGACTATGGCTACACCTTC. Translated: CASRRTGKGLDYGYTF.

This chain uses TRBV3-1 with TRBJ2-1; D call uncertain. This CDR3 spans 13 amino acids. The V and J ends lost 6 bases and 4 bases respectively, with 10 bases between them. The germline V gene has CDR1 LGHDT and CDR2 YNNKEL (reference sequence). The CDR3 sequence is CASSPIQYNEQFF. As DNA, the CDR3 is TGTGCCAGCAGTCCTATTCAGTACAATGAGCAGTTCTTC.

The chain joins TRBV3-1 to TRBJ2-7, with D hard to call. Trimming pared 1 base from V and 2 bases from J, leaving 6 bases between. There are 13 residues in the CDR3. The germline V gene has CDR1 LGHDT and CDR2 YNNKEL (reference sequence). In nucleotides, the CDR3 is TGTGCCAGCAGCCAAGGGGTGACCTACGAGCAGTACTTC. This translates into CASSQGVTYEQYF.

The chain links TRBV12-3 or TRBV12-4 to TRBJ1-2; D not certain. Trimming removed 1 base at V and 9 bases at J, with 6 bases between. CDR3 length: 11 amino acids. The CDR3 sequence is CASSLGQRYTF. In DNA form, the CDR3 reads TGTGCCAGCAGTTTAGGGCAACGCTACACCTTC.

The chain has TRBV2 and TRBJ1-1; no clear D. V dropped 6 bases and J dropped 5 bases, with 13 bases sitting between them. Germline CDR1 SNHLY, CDR2 FYNNEI. The CDR3 length is 13 residues. The chain's CDR3 is CASSVSPGTEAFF. DNA of the CDR3: TGTGCCAGCAGCGTATCCCCGGGGACTGAAGCTTTCTTT.

This clonotype was seen many times. V and J are TRBV5-6 and TRBJ1-2; possible D gene TRBD1, 5 bases. The CDR3 spans 13 residues. CDR1 is SGHDT and CDR2 is YYEEEE in the germline V gene. The germline V and J ends were trimmed by 1 base and 8 bases, with 12 bases remaining between them. CDR3 in DNA: TGTGCCAGCAGCTTGAGGCAGGGCCGCGGCTACACCTTC. The encoded protein is CASSLRQGRGYTF.

This clonotype was recorded a few times. This sequence joins TRBV12-3 or TRBV12-4 and TRBJ2-2, with 8 bases aligning to TRBD1. Trimming removed 6 bases from V and 3 bases from J; junction bases left unmatched: 3. There are 14 residues in the CDR3. The CDR3 coding sequence is TGTGCCAGCAGGTCAGGGGGCTACACCGGGGAGCTGTTTTTT. Translated, it gives CASRSGGYTGELFF.

V usage is TRBV11-2 and J usage is TRBJ2-2; 8 positions agree with TRBD2. The CDR3 totals 17 residues. V lost 0 bases to trimming and J lost 7 bases; unmatched junction nucleotides: 10. Looked up from germline, CDR1 is SGHAT and CDR2 is FQNNGV. The CDR3 coding sequence is TGTGCCAGCAGCTTAGAAGAGATATACAGCGGGGGCGGGGAGCTGTTTTTT. Residues: CASSLEEIYSGGGELFF.

The chain recombines TRBV4-2 with TRBJ2-5; 14 nucleotides align to TRBD2. J lost 4 bases, V lost 1 base, and 5 bases had no gene match. Germline CDR1 reads LGHNA; CDR2 reads YNFKEQ. The CDR3 length is 17 residues. For the CDR3, the DNA is TGTGCCAGCAGCCAAGCGACTAGCGGGAGGGCCGGAGAGACCCAGTACTTC. This gives the protein CASSQATSGRAGETQYF.

The rearrangement uses TRBV7-2 and TRBJ1-1; D might be TRBD1 (5 bases). The germline V and J ends were trimmed by 5 bases and 2 bases, with 9 bases remaining between them. CDR1 and CDR2 from the germline V gene are SGHTA and FQGNSA. The CDR3 is made up of 13 amino acids. The chain's CDR3 is CASSKGTNTEAFF. Here the CDR3 DNA reads TGTGCCAGCAGCAAAGGGACCAACACTGAAGCTTTCTTT.

This clonotype was detected only a few times. The chain couples TRBV5-1 to TRBJ1-2, with 8 bases that match TRBD1. Trimming cost V 6 bases and J 3 bases; bases outside gene matches: 7. The CDR3 sequence is 14 residues long. Germline CDR1 reads SGHRS; CDR2 reads YFSETQ. The DNA of the CDR3 is TGCGCCAGCAAGCGACAGGGGACGGACTATGGCTACACCTTC. As protein: CASKRQGTDYGYTF.